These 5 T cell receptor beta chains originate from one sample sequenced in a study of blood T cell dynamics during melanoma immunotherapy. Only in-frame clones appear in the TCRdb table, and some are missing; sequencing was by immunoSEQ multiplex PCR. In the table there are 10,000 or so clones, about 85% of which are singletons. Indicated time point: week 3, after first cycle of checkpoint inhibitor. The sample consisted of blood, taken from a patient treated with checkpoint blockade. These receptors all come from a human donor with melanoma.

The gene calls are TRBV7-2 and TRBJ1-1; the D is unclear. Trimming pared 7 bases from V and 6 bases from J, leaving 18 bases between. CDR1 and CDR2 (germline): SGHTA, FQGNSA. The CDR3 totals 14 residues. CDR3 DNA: TGTGCCAGCATGATCATTGGAGGTCGGTCTGAAGCTTTCTTT. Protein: CASMIIGGRSEAFF.

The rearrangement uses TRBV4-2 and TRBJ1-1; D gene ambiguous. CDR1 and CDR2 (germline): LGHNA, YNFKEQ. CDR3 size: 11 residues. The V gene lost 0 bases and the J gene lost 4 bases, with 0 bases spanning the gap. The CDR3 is CASSQDTEAFF. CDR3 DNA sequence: TGTGCCAGCAGCCAAGACACTGAAGCTTTCTTT.

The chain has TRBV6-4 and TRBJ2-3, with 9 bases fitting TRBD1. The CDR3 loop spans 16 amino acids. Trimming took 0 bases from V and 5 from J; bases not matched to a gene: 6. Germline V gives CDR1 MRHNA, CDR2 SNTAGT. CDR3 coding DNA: TGTGCCAGCAGTGACTCGGGACAGGGCTCGGGAGATACGCAGTATTTT. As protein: CASSDSGQGSGDTQYF.

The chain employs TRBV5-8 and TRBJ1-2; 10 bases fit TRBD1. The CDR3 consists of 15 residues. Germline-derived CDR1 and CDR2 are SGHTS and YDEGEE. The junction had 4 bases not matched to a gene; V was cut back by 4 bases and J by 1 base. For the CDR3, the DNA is TGTGCCAGCAGCCGAGGGACAGGGGTTAACTATGGCTACACCTTC. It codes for CASSRGTGVNYGYTF.

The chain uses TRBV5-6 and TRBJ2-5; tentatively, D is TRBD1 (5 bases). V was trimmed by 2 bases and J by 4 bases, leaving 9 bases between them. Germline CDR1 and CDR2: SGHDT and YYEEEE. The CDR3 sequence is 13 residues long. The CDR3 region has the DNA TGTGCCAGCAGCTTATTCAGGGCAGAGACCCAGTACTTC. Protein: CASSLFRAETQYF.